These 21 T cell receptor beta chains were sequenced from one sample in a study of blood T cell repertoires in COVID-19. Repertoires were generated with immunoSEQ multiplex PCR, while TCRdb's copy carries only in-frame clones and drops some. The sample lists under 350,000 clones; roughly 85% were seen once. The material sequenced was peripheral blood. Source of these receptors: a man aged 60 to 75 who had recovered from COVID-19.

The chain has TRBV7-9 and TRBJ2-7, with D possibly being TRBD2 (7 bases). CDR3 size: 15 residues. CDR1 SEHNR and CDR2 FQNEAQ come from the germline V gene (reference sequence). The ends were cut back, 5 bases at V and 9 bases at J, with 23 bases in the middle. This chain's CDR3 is CASSREVAGAPGQYF. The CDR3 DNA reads TGTGCCAGCAGCCGAGAGGTGGCGGGGGCCCCCGGGCAGTACTTC.

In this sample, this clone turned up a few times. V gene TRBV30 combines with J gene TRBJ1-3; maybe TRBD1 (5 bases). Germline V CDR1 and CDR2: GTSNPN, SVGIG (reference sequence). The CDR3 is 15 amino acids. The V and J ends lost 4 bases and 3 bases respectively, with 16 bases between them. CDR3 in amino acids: CAWTLRGVGGNTIYF. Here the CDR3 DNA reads TGTGCCTGGACCCTACGGGGGGTTGGTGGAAACACCATATATTTT.

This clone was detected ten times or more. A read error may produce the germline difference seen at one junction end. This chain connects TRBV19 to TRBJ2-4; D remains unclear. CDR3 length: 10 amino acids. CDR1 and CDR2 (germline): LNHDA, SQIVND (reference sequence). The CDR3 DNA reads TGTGCCAGTAGTATTACCGTTCGCGACTTC. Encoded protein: CASSITVRDF. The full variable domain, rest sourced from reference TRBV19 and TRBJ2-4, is DGGITQSPKYLFRKEGQNVTLSCEQNLNHDAMYWYRQDPGQGLRLIYYSQIVNDFQKGDIAEGYSVSREKKESFPLTVTSAQKNPTAFYLCASSITVRDFGAGTRLSVL.

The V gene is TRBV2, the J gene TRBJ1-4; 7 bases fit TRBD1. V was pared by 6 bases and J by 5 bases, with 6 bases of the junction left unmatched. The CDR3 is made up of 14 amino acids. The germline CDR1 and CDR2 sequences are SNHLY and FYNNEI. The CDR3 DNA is TGTGCCAGCAGCACCGGGACAGCAAATGAAAAACTGTTTTTT. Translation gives CASSTGTANEKLFF.

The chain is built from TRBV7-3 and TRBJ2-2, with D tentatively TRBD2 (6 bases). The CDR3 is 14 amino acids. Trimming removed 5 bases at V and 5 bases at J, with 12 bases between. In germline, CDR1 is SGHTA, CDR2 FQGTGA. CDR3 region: CASSRTIGTGELFF. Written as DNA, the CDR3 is TGTGCCAGCAGCCGGACTATCGGGACCGGGGAGCTGTTTTTT.

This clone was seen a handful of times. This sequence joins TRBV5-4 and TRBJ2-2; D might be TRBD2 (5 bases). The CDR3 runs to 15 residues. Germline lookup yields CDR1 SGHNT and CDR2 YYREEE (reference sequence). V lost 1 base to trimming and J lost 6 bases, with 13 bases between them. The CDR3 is CASSLSPGIAGELFF. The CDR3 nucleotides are TGTGCCAGCAGCTTGAGCCCGGGGATCGCCGGGGAGCTGTTTTTT.

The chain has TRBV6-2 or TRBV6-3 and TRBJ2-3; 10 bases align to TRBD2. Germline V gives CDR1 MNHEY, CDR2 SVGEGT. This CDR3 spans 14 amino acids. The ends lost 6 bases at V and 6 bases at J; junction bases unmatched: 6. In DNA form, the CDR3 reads TGTGCCAGCAGCCCTAGCGGGAGATCGGATACGCAGTATTTT. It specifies CASSPSGRSDTQYF.

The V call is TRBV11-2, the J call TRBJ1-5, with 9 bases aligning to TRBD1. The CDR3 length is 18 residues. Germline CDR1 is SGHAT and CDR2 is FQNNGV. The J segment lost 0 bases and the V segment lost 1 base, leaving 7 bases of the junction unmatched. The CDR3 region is CASSLGTGVGLSNQPQHF. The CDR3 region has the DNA TGTGCCAGCAGCTTAGGGACAGGGGTCGGGCTTAGCAATCAGCCCCAGCATTTT.

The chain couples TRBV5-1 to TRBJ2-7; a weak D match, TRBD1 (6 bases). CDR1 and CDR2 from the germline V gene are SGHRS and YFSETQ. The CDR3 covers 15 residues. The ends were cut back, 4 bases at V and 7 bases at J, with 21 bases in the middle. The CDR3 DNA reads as TGCGCCAGCAGCCCGTCGGGACAAGCTAGGGGGGAGCAGTACTTC. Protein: CASSPSGQARGEQYF.

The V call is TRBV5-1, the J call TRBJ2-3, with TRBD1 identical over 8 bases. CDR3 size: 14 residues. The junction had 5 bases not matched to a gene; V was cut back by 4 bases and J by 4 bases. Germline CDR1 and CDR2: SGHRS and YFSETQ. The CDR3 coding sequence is TGCGCCAGCAGCCCGGGACAGGTCTCAGATACGCAGTATTTT. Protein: CASSPGQVSDTQYF.

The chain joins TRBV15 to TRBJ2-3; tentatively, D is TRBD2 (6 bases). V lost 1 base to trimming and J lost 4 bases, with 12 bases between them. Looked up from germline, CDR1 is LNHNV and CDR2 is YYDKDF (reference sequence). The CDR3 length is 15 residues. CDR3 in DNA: TGTGCCACCAGCAGAGGGGAGGAACTTCCAGATACGCAGTATTTT. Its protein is CATSRGEELPDTQYF.

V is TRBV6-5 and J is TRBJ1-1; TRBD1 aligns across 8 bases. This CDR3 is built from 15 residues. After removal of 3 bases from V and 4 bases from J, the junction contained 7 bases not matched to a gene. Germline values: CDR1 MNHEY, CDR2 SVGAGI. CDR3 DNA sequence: TGTGCCAGCAGTTATTCCGGGACAGGAACCACTGAAGCTTTCTTT. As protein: CASSYSGTGTTEAFF.

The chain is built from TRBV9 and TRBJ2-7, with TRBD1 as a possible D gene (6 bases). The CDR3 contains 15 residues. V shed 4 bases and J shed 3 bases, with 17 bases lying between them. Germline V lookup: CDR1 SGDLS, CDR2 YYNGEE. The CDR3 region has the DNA TGTGCCAGCAGCCCCCGGGACACGGGGAACTACGAGCAGTACTTC. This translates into CASSPRDTGNYEQYF.

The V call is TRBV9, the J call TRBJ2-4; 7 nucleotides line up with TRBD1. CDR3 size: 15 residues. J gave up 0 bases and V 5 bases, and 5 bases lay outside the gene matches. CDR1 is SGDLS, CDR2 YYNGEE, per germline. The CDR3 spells CASSGGQIAKNIQYF. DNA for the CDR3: TGTGCCAGCAGTGGGGGACAGATAGCCAAAAACATTCAGTACTTC.

The CDR3 bases are TGTGCCAGCTCACCACAGGGGACAGGGATTGTCACCATATATTTT. Translation gives CASSPQGTGIVTIYF. The chain uses TRBV18 and TRBJ1-3, with TRBD1 identical over 9 bases. The CDR3 covers 15 residues. V lost 1 base, J lost 9 bases, and 7 bases stayed unmatched. The V gene's germline CDR1 is KGHSH and CDR2 LQKENI.

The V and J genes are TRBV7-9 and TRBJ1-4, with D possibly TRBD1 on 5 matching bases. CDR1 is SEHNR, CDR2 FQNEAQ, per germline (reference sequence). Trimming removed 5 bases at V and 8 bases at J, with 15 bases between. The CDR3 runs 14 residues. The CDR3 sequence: CASSRGGVREKLFF. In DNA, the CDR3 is TGTGCCAGCAGCCGCGGGGGGGTCCGGGAAAAACTGTTTTTT. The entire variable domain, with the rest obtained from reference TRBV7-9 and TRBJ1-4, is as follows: DTGVSQNPRHKITKRGQNVTFRCDPISEHNRLYWYRQTLGQGPEFLTYFQNEAQLEKSRLLSDRFSAERPKGSFSTLEIQRTEQGDSAMYLCASSRGGVREKLFFGSGTQLSVL.

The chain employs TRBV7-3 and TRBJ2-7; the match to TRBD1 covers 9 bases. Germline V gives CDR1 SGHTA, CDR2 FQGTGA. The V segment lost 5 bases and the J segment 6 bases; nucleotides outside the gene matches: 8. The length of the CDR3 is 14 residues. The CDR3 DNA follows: TGTGCCAGCAGCAAGACAGGGGGAATGGGCGAGCAGTACTTC. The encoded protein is CASSKTGGMGEQYF.

This CDR3 is CASSPPTSVSYEQYF. The CDR3 DNA reads as TGTGCCAGCTCACCACCGACTAGCGTATCCTACGAGCAGTACTTC. The rearrangement links TRBV18 to TRBJ2-7; 8 bases align to TRBD2. Trimming removed 0 bases from V and 1 base from J; junction bases left unmatched: 2. The CDR3 contains 15 residues. The germline V gene encodes CDR1 KGHSH and CDR2 LQKENI.

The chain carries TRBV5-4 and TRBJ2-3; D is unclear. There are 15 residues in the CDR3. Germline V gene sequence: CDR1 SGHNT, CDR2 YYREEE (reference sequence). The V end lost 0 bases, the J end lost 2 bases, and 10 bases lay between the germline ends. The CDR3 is CASSLGRHSTDTQYF. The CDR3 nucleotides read TGTGCCAGCAGCTTGGGTCGACATTCCACAGATACGCAGTATTTT.

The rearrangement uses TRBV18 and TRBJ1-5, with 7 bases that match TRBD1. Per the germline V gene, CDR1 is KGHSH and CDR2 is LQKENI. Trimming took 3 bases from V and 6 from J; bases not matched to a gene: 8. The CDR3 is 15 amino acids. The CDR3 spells CASSPSTGTTQPQHF. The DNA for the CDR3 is TGTGCCAGCTCACCTTCGACAGGGACCACTCAGCCCCAGCATTTT.

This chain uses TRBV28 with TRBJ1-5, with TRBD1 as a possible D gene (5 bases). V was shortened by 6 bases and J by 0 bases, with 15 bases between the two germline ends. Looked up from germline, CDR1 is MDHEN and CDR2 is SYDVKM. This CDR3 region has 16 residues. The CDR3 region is CASRARGSRSNQPQHF. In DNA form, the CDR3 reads TGTGCCAGCAGAGCCCGGGGGAGTCGTAGCAATCAGCCCCAGCATTTT.